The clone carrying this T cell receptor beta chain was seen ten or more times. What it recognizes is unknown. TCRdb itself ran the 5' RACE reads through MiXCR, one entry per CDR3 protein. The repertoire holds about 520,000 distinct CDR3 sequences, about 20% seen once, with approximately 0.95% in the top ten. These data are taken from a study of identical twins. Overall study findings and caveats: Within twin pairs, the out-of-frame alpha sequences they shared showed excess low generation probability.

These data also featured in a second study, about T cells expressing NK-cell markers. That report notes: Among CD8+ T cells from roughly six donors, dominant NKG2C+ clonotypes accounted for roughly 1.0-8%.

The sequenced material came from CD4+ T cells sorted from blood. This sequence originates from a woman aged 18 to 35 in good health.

The CDR3 DNA reads as TGTGCCAGCACCGGGTCCTCCTACGAGCAGTACTTC. Translated, it gives CASTGSSYEQYF. This sequence joins TRBV6-5 and TRBJ2-7, with no clear D. Germline assignment: CDR1 MNHEY and CDR2 SVGAGI. The CDR3 is made up of 12 amino acids. The V end was cut by 7 bases, the J end by 0 bases, with 7 bases between.